This TCR beta chain derives from a study of cytotoxic CD8 clonotypes in ibrutinib-treated CLL. Overall study results and limits: For progressing versus sustained-remission patients, sampling times were not the same.

On this clone: What it recognizes is unknown.

CDR1 and CDR2 (germline): SGHRS, YFSETQ. Unmatched junction bases numbered 3, after V lost 0 bases and J lost 2 bases. There are 16 residues in the CDR3. Repertoires were generated with immunoSEQ multiplex PCR, while TCRdb's copy carries only in-frame clones and drops some. The repertoire holds around 150,000 clones, with about 88% as singletons. The specimen comprised PBMCs, sampled at disease progression, from a patient treated with ibrutinib. This receptor was taken from a human donor with chronic lymphocytic leukemia. The chain couples TRBV5-1 to TRBJ2-3; 10 bases map to TRBD2. CDR3 sequence (DNA): TGCGCCAGCAGCTTGGGGACTAGCGGAGCCACAGATACGCAGTATTTT. This codes for CASSLGTSGATDTQYF.